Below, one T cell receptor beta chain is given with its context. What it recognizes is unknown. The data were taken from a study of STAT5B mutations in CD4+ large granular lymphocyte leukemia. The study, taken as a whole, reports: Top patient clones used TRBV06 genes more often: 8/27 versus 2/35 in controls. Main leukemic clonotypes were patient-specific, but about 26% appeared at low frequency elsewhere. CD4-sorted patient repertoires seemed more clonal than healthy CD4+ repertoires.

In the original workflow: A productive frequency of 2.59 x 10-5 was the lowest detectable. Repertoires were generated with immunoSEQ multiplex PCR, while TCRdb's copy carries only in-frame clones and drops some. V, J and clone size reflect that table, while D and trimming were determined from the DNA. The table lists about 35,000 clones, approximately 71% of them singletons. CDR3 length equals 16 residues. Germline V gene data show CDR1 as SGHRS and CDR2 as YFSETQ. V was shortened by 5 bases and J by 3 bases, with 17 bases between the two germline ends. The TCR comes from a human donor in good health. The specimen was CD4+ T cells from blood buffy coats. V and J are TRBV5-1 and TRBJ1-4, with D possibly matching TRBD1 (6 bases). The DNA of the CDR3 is TGCGCCAGCAGACCCGAGGGGGGGGCGGCTAATGAAAAACTGTTTTTT. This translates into CASRPEGGAANEKLFF.